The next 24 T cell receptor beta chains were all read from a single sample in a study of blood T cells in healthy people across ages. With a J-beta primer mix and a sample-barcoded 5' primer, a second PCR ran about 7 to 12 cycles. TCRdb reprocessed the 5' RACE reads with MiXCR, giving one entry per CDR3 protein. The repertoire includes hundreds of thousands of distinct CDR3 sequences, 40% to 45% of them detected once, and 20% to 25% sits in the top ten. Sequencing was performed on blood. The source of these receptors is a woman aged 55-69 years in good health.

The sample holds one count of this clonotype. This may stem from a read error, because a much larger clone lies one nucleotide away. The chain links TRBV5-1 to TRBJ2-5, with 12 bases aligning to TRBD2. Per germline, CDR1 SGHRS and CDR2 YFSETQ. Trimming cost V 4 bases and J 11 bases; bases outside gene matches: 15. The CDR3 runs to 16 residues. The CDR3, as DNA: TGCGCCAGCAGCACCCTAGCGGGGGGGACCTACAATGAGCAGTACTTC. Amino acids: CASSTLAGGTYNEQYF.

Here the CDR3 DNA reads TGCAGCGCAGGACAGAGGGGCACTGAAGCTTTCTTT. It codes for CSAGQRGTEAFF. The gene calls are TRBV29-1 and TRBJ1-1, with D perhaps TRBD1 (6 bases). The V gene's germline CDR1 is SQVTM and CDR2 ANQGSEA. CDR3 length: 12 residues. The ends were cut back, 7 bases at V and 4 bases at J, with 13 bases in the middle.

CDR3 protein: CSARDWVATDTQYF. DNA for the CDR3: TGCAGTGCTAGAGATTGGGTAGCCACAGATACGCAGTATTTT. The J gene is TRBJ2-3, the V gene TRBV20-1; D is uncertain. V dropped 0 bases and J dropped 2 bases, with 9 bases sitting between them. This CDR3 region has 14 residues. In germline, CDR1 is DFQATT, CDR2 SNEGSKA (reference sequence).

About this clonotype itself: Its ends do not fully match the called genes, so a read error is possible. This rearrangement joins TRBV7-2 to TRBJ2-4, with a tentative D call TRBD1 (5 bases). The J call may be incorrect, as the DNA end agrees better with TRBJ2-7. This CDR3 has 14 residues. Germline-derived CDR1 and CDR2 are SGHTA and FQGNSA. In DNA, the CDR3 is TGTGCCAACAGCTTAGCTTGGACAACTTACGAGCAGTACTTC. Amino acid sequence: CANSLAWTTYEQYF.

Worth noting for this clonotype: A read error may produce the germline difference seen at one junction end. CDR3 region: CASSYSMASGRINGQFF. Here the CDR3 DNA reads TGTGCCAGCAGTTACTCGATGGCTAGCGGGAGAATCAATGGGCAGTTCTTC. The gene calls are TRBV6-2 or TRBV6-3 and TRBJ2-1; 10 bases agree with TRBD2. Germline loops: CDR1 MNHEY, CDR2 SVGEGT. This CDR3 has 17 amino acids.

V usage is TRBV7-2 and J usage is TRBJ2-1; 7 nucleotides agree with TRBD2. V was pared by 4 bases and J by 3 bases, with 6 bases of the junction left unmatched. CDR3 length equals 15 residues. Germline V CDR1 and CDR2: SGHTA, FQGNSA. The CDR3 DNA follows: TGTGCCAGCAGCTGGGGGGGGGAGCTCTACAATGAGCAGTTCTTC. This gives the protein CASSWGGELYNEQFF.

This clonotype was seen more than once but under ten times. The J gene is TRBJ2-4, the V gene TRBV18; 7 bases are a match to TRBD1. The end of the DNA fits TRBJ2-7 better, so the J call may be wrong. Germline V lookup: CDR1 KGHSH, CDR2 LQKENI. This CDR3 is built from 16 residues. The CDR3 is CASSPPGTAVRREQYF. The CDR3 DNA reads TGTGCCAGCTCACCACCCGGGACAGCTGTACGTCGCGAGCAGTACTTC.

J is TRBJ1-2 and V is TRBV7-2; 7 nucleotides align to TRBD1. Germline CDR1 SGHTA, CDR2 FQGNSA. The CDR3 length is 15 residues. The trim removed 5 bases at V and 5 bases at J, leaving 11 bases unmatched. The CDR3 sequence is CASSPPDRVPYGYTF. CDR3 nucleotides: TGTGCCAGCAGCCCCCCCGACAGGGTCCCATATGGCTACACCTTC.

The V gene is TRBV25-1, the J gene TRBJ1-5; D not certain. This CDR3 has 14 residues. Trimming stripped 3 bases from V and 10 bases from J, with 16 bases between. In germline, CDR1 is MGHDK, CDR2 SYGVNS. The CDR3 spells CASSEAQIGQPQHF. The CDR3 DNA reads TGTGCCAGCAGTGAGGCTCAGATCGGTCAACCCCAGCATTTT.

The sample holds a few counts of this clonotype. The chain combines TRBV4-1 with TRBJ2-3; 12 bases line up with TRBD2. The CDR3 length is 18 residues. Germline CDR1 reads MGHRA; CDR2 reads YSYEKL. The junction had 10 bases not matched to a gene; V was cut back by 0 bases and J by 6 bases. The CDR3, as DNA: TGCGCCAGCAGCCAAGATACCCTAGCGGGGGGGCAGGGGGATACGCAGTATTTT. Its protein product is CASSQDTLAGGQGDTQYF.

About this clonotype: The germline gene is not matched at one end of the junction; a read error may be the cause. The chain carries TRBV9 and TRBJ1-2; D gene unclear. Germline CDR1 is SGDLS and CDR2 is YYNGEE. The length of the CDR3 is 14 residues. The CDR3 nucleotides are TGTACCAGCACCCTCTTGGAGAGAGACTATGGCTACACCTTC. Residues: CTSTLLERDYGYTF. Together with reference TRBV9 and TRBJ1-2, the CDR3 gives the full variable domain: DSGVTQTPKHLITATGQRVTLRCSPRSGDLSVYWYQQSLDQGLQFLIQYYNGEERAKGNILERFSAQQFPDLHSELNLSSLELGDSALYFCTSTLLERDYGYTFGSGTRLTVV.

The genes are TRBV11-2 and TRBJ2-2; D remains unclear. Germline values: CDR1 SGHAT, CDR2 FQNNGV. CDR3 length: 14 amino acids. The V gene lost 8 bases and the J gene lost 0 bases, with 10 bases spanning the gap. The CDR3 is CASQNVANTGELFF. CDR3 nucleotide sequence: TGTGCCAGCCAAAATGTCGCGAACACCGGGGAGCTGTTTTTT.

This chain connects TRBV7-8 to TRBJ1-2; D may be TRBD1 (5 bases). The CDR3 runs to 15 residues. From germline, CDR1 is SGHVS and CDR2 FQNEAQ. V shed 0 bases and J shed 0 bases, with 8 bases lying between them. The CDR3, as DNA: TGTGCCAGCAGCTTAGCGCAGGGACCTAACTATGGCTACACCTTC. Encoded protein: CASSLAQGPNYGYTF.

The CDR3 protein is CSADETRREKLFF. CDR3 in DNA: TGCAGTGCCGATGAAACGAGGCGCGAAAAACTGTTTTTT. The chain is built from TRBV20-1 and TRBJ1-4; D remains unclear. Trimming removed 6 bases at V and 8 bases at J, with 16 bases between. The germline V gene encodes CDR1 DFQATT and CDR2 SNEGSKA (reference sequence). This CDR3 is 13 amino acids long.

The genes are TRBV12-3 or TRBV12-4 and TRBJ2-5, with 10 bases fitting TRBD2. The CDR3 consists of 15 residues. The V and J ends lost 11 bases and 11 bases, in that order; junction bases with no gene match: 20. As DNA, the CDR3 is TGTGCCGGGGGAATAGCTAGCGGGGGATACAATGAGCAGTACTTC. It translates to CAGGIASGGYNEQYF.

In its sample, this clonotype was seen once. CDR3 sequence (DNA): TGCGCCAGCAGTACGCTCACCAGGATTAGACAGAAGCAAGAGACCCAGTACTTC. It translates to CASSTLTRIRQKQETQYF. The V gene is TRBV10-1, the J gene TRBJ2-5, with D possibly being TRBD1 (5 bases). Trimming left V 5 bases short and J 2 bases short, with 24 bases between. The CDR3 loop spans 18 amino acids. The germline V gene has CDR1 WNHNN and CDR2 SYGVQD (reference sequence).

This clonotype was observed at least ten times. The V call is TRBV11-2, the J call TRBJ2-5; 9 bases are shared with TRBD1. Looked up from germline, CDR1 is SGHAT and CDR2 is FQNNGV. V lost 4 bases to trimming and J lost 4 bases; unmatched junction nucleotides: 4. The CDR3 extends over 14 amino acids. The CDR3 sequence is CASSSHRGRETQYF. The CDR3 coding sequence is TGTGCCAGCAGCTCCCACAGGGGGCGAGAGACCCAGTACTTC. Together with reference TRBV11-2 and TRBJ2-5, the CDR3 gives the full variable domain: EAGVAQSPRYKIIEKRQSVAFWCNPISGHATLYWYQQILGQGPKLLIQFQNNGVVDDSQLPKDRFSAERLKGVDSTLKIQPAKLEDSAVYLCASSSHRGRETQYFGPGTRLLVL.

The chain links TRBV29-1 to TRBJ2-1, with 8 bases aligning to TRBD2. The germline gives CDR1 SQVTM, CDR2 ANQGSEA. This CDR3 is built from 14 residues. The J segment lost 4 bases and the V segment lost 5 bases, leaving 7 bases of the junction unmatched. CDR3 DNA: TGCAGCGTTTCTCAGCGGGGGTTGTACAATGAGCAGTTCTTC. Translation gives CSVSQRGLYNEQFF.

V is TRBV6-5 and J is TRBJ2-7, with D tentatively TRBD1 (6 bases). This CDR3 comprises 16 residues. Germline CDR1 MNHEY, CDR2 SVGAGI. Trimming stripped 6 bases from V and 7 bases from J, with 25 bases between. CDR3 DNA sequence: TGTGCCAGCAGGAGCCTCTGGACAGCAAGTCGCAATGAGCAGTACTTC. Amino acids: CASRSLWTASRNEQYF.

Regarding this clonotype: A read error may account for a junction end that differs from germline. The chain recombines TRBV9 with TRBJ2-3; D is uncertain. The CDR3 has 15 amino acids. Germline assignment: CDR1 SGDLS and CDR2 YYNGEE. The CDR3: CASSPLGRGTDAQYF. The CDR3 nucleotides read TGTGCCAGCAGCCCCCTCGGCAGAGGCACAGATGCGCAGTATTTT. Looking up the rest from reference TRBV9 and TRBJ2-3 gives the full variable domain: DSGVTQTPKHLITATGQRVTLRCSPRSGDLSVYWYQQSLDQGLQFLIQYYNGEERAKGNILERFSAQQFPDLHSELNLSSLELGDSALYFCASSPLGRGTDAQYFGPGTRLTVL.

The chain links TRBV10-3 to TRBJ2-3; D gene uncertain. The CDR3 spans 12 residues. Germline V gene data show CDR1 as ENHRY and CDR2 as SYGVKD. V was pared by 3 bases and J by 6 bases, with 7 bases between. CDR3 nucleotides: TGTGCCATCAGTGATTCAGCGGATACGCAGTATTTT. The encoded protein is CAISDSADTQYF.

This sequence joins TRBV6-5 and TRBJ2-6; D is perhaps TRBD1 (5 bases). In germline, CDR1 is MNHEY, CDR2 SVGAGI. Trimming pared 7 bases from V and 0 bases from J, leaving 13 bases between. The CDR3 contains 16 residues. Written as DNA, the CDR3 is TGTGCCAGCACTCTGACAGTTTCCTCTGGGGCCAACGTCCTGACTTTC. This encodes CASTLTVSSGANVLTF.

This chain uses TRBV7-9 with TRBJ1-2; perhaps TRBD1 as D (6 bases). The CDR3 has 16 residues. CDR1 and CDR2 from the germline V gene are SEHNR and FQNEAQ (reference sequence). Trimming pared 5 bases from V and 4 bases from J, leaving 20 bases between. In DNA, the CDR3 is TGTGCCAGCAGCCCGAGTAGGGGGGCCCACAGCTATGGCTACACCTTC. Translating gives CASSPSRGAHSYGYTF.

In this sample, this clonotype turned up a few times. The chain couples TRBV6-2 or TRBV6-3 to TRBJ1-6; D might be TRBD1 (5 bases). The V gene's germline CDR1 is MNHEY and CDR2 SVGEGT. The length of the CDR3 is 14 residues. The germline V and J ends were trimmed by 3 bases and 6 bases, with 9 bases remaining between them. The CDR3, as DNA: TGTGCCAGCAGTTATACGACAGCTAATTCACCCCTCCACTTT. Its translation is CASSYTTANSPLHF.